The text below deals with one T cell receptor beta chain. This clone's antigen is unknown. The sample holds no much larger clone one base away, and base qualities are not on file. The CDR3 starts with the cysteine, ends with the phenylalanine, and has 15 residues. Only the CDR3 region is kept as DNA, spanning 45 bases read in frame from base 1. CDR1 and CDR2 are read off the germline V gene as SGHRS and YFSETQ. Here V drops 0 bases and J drops 8 bases, and the junction holds 5 bases not matched to any gene. The cohort was made up of 666 healthy bone marrow donors. Cohort members were all nominally healthy when sampled, although unrecorded immune exposures were likely present. The donor was CMV seropositive and was included in the group of approximately 300 seropositive cohort members. A peripheral blood sample was provided by each donor, and peripheral blood mononuclear cells were used for TCR beta sequencing. The Qiagen DNeasy Blood Extraction Kit was used to extract genomic DNA from the blood cell samples.

These data originate in a study of cytomegalovirus exposure and HLA in healthy donors (TCRdb year 2017). In the study overall: According to an earlier analysis of a few hundred of the donors, about 180 million T cells yielded 90 million to 140 million unique TCR beta sequences and around 300 Gb of sequence data. Approximately 300 gigabases of sequencing data and about 92 million unique TCR sequences made up an early release that covered over 550 HLA-typed donors. Among the approximately 400 genotyped donors, about 85% belonged to the genetic ancestry cluster associated with self-reported Caucasian donors. The study aimed to test whether cataloging public T cell receptors could reveal signatures of past pathogen exposure. Using immunosequencing, the study profiled T cell repertoires from 666 subjects and related those repertoires to cytomegalovirus serostatus. Besides the first cohort of roughly 640 subjects, a separate validation cohort made up of over 100 different subjects was used. To predict cytomegalovirus infection status, the study combined high-throughput TCR immunosequencing, statistical association of individual TCRs with disease status, and machine learning. In a later analysis, previously published TCR beta repertoires from fewer than 750 donors were re-analyzed and high-resolution HLA genotyping was added so that TCR occurrence patterns could be studied. The later analysis used no new phenotypic data to find candidate immune exposures, relying instead on TCR beta sequences and their occurrence across donors. In an earlier analysis of more than 550 of the donors, high-throughput TCR beta sequencing was used to judge whether each TCR beta V gene segment behaved as functional or pseudogenic. Donor age, sex, ethnicity and CMV serostatus were compiled alongside the repertoire data. In a later genetic analysis, genome-wide SNP genotypes for about 65% of the roughly 670 donors were used, and that subset was treated as a discovery cohort. All discovery cohort repertoires had been generated on a single sequencing platform. Both class I and class II loci were covered by HLA typing, at four-digit resolution. Typing coverage varied by locus: roughly 620-640 donors for A, B, C, DRB1 and DQB1; some 520 for DQA1; more than 600 for DPA1; about 450 for DPB1. A handful of DR-DQ haplotypes were handled as single units for association and clustering because linkage in the cohort was strong. On average, around 200,000 unique TCR beta nucleotide sequences were sequenced per donor among about 400 genotyped donors of the cohort, with 15% to 20% of those sequences being non-productive.

Summary of the overall study and its limitations: A later analysis reported that several top co-occurrence clusters appeared linked to parvovirus B19, influenza, CMV and Epstein-Barr virus. Linkage disequilibrium might explain the correlated functional status among segregating V segments, but an unknown experimental factor could not be excluded. The 87-base-pair reads could not distinguish some IMGT-functional V segments, including TRBV6-2 and TRBV6-3, so those segments were excluded. A cluster of highly shared sequence variants was judged likely to be a technical artifact of the sequencing pipeline. Broadly in line with IMGT annotations, most TCR beta V segments showed up in productive rearrangements about 87% or about 30% of the time in an earlier analysis of around 550 of the donors. According to a later analysis, most CMV-associated TCR beta chains appeared to be HLA-restricted, and the HLA associations seemed to be driven largely by CMV exposure. While some public TCRs were present in many individuals, most TCR sequences turned up only very rarely across donors. In a later analysis, the rate of TCR association differed among HLA loci, with DRB1 alleles having the most associated TCRs and HLA-C alleles having the fewest. Because some donors lacked HLA typing at each locus, the association tests relied only on the typed subset. Roughly 15 rarely observed V segments, including chromosome 9 orphons, were excluded from the earlier analysis of about 610 of the donors because counts were too low. The classifier was reported to diagnose cytomegalovirus status with high specificity and sensitivity in both the original and validation cohorts. Immune exposure information for the cohort was limited to CMV serostatus. A total of about 150 TCR beta chains were listed by the study as associated with cytomegalovirus. Sequencing depth was assumed to be roughly uniform across donors in the presence/absence analyses, though that assumption may not hold. Assigning TCR associations to individual alleles was difficult when HLA alleles, especially DR and DQ, strongly co-occurred. It was suggested by the authors that the approach could potentially be generalized to other disease states and immunological phenotypes. In vitro tests confirmed that three of the cytomegalovirus-associated TCR beta chains recognize cytomegalovirus antigens. In a later analysis, HLA-associated TCR beta chains were found to be more clonally expanded and to have lower generation probabilities than equally common non-associated chains. A further reported finding was that TCR beta sequences accurately predicted the HLA-A and HLA-B alleles for most subjects in the first cohort. An association between a missense DCLRE1C variant and V-gene and J-gene trimming of TCR beta chains was found in a later genetic analysis and replicated in an independent cohort. A later genetic analysis reported fewer N-insertions in productive TCRs among donors in an Asian-associated ancestry cluster than the roughly 650-donor mean. The cohort was sequenced for TCR beta chains only, and without alpha or paired-chain data the features that could be detected were limited. A later analysis associated about 18,000 TCR beta sequences with specific HLA alleles at a false discovery rate of 0.05.

Library prep was done by the immunoSEQ multiplex PCR assay. The multiplex PCR relied on a mix of 60 forward primers for TCR Vbeta segments and 13 reverse primers for TCR Jbeta segments. The CDR3 region of rearranged TCR beta genes was amplified from genomic DNA by a multiplex PCR assay. On the Illumina HiSeq System, the amplified TCR beta libraries were sequenced as 87-base-pair reads. As for the authors' bioinformatics: Across the 670 or so repertoires, a later analysis counted 78 million or so unique TCR beta chains, roughly 11 million of which were shared by at least two donors. Raw reads were error-corrected and collapsed into unique sequences by a nearest-neighbor algorithm in which closely related sequences were merged to remove PCR and sequencing errors. CDR3 sequences were aligned to IMGT reference sequences to assign V, D and J gene segments. For a sequence to be retained, a match of at least six nucleotides was required to both a V gene segment and a J gene segment. Rearrangements were called productive when the CDR3 lacked stop codons and stayed in frame with V and J; all others were non-productive. Following IMGT convention, CDR3 was defined as the stretch from the second conserved V-encoded cysteine up to the conserved J-encoded phenylalanine. In an earlier analysis of roughly 610 of the donors, sequences lacking an unambiguous match to a single V gene segment were excluded. An earlier analysis of 550 to 650 of the donors classified V segments as functional when productive rearrangements were above 56.7% and as segregating when the standard deviation between donors was above 5%. A statistical classification framework was built to diagnose cytomegalovirus status from the catalog of TCR beta chain sequences. In a later analysis, TCR nucleotide sequences were compared against IMGT/GENE-DB human TR gene sequences so that V and J genes could be assigned. A later analysis assigned CDR3 sequences and most-parsimonious VDJ recombination scenarios with the TCRdist pipeline. In a later analysis, each TCR beta chain was defined by its CDR3 amino acid sequence together with its V-gene family, and reads without a unique V-gene family were excluded. In a later analysis, 500 to 700 highly shared, low-generation-probability nucleotide sequences were removed to address suspected cross-contamination and a sequencing artifact. In a later analysis, a clonal expansion index was calculated for each public chain from normalized within-repertoire ranks of inferred template counts. Generation probabilities in a later analysis came from a VDJ recombination model fitted to out-of-frame rearrangements, and those results were checked against IGoR. In a later analysis, hypergeometric tests were used to score TCR-TCR, TCR-HLA and TCR-CMV co-occurrence, with a repertoire-size bias correction applied to TCR pairs. False discovery rates were estimated in a later analysis by permuting HLA or CMV assignments 20 times. In a later analysis, co-occurring TCRs were grouped using DBSCAN, and TCRdist sequence similarity was added for clustering within HLA-allele-positive subsets. For co-occurrence clustering, repertoires with fewer than 30,000 or more than 120,000 public chains were excluded, along with five or six repertoires with anomalous nucleotide sharing. TCRdb mirrors the immuneACCESS table, restricted to in-frame sequences. Some clones are absent from its copies; in checked studies, under half trace to an unresolved V gene, and the reason for the others is unknown. Clone size and the V and J calls come from that table; the DNA yielded D and trimming. The sample table records about 150,000 clones; about 85% of these occur just once. Approximately 8% of the sample belongs to the ten largest clones.

The V and J segments used are TRBV5-1 and TRBJ2-1; 10 bases in between match TRBD2. The material sequenced was PBMCs. This sequence was found in a young man in good health and CMV-seropositive. The bases are TGCGCCAGCAGCTTGGGAGCTAGCGGGAGAGATGAGCAGTTCTTC. This yields the protein CASSLGASGRDEQFF.